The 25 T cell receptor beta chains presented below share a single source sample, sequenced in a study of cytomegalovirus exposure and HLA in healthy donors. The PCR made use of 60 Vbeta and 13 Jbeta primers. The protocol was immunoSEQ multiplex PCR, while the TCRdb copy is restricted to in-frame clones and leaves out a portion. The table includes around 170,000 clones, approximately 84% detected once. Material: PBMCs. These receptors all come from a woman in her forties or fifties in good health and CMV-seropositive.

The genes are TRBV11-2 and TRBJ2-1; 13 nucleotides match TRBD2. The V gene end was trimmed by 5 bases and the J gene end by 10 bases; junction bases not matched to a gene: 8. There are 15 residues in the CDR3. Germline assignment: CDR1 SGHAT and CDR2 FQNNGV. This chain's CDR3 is CASSPTGTSGTEQFF. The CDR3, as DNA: TGTGCCAGCAGCCCAACCGGGACTAGCGGGACAGAGCAGTTCTTC.

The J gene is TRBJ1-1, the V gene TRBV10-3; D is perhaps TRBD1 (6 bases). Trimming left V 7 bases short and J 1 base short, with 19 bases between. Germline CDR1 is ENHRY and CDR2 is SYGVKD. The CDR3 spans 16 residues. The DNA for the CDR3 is TGTGCCATCAACGACGGACTCACAGGGTCGAACACTGAAGCTTTCTTT. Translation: CAINDGLTGSNTEAFF.

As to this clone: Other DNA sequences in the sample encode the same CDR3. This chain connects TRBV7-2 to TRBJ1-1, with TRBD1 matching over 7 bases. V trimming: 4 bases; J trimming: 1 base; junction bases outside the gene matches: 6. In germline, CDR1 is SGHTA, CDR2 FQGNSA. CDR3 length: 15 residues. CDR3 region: CASSSRQGRNTEAFF. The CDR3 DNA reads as TGTGCCAGCAGCTCGCGACAGGGAAGGAACACTGAAGCTTTCTTT.

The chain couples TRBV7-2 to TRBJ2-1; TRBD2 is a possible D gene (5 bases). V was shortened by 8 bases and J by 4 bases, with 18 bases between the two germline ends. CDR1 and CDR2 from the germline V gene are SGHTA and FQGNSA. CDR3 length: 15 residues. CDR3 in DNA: TGTGCCAGCGGGCTTGGCGGGTTACAATACAATGAGCAGTTCTTC. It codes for CASGLGGLQYNEQFF.

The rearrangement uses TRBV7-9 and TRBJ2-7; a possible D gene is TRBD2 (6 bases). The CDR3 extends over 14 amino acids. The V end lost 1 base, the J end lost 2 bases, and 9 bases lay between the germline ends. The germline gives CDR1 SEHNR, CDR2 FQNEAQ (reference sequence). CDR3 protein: CASSLGDLTYEQYF. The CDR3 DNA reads TGTGCCAGCAGCTTAGGGGACTTGACCTACGAGCAGTACTTC. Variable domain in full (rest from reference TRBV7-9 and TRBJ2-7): DTGVSQNPRHKITKRGQNVTFRCDPISEHNRLYWYRQTLGQGPEFLTYFQNEAQLEKSRLLSDRFSAERPKGSFSTLEIQRTEQGDSAMYLCASSLGDLTYEQYFGPGTRLTVT.

CDR3 residues: CASSLHREALGNQPQHF. The DNA of the CDR3 is TGCGCCAGCAGTCTTCACCGGGAGGCTCTAGGCAATCAGCCCCAGCATTTT. The V call is TRBV10-2, the J call TRBJ1-5; D unclear. The germline V gene encodes CDR1 WSHSY and CDR2 SAAADI. The germline V and J ends were trimmed by 5 bases and 2 bases, with 19 bases remaining between them. The CDR3 sequence is 17 residues long.

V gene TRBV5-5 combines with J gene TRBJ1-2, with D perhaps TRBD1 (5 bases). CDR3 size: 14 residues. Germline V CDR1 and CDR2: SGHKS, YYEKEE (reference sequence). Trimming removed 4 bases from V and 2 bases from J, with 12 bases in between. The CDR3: CASSRGTGNYGYTF. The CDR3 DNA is TGTGCCAGCAGCCGCGGGACGGGAAACTATGGCTACACCTTC.

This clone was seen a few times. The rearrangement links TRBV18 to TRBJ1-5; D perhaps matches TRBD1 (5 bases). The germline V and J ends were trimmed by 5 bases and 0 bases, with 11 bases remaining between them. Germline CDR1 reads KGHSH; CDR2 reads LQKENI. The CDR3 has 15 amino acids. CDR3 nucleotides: TGTGCCAGCTCAAGGGGACTTGATAGCAATCAGCCCCAGCATTTT. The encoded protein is CASSRGLDSNQPQHF.

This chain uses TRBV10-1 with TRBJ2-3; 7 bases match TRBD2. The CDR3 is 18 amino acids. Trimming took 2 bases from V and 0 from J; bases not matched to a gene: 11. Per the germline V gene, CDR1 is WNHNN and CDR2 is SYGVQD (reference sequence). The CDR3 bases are TGCGCCAGCAGTGAGGCTCGGGTTTGGGGGGGAAGCACAGATACGCAGTATTTT. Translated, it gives CASSEARVWGGSTDTQYF.

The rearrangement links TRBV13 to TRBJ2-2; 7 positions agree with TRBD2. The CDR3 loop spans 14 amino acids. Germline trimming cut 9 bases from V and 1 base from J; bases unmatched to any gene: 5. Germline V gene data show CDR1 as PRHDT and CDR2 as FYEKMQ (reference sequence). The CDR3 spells CASQRGRNTGELFF. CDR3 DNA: TGTGCCAGTCAGCGCGGGAGGAACACCGGGGAGCTGTTTTTT.

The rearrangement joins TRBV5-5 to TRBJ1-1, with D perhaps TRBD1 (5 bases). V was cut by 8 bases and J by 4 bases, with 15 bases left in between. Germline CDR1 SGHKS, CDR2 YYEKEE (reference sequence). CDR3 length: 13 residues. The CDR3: CASLMGGSTEAFF. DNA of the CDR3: TGTGCCAGTCTCATGGGGGGAAGCACTGAAGCTTTCTTT.

CDR3 residues: CATSRAYPGITNEKLFF. The CDR3 nucleotides are TGTGCCACCAGCAGAGCCTACCCGGGAATTACTAATGAAAAACTGTTTTTT. The chain employs TRBV15 and TRBJ1-4, with D hard to call. CDR1 is LNHNV, CDR2 YYDKDF, per germline (reference sequence). The CDR3 has 17 residues. The V gene lost 1 base and the J gene lost 2 bases, with 14 bases spanning the gap.

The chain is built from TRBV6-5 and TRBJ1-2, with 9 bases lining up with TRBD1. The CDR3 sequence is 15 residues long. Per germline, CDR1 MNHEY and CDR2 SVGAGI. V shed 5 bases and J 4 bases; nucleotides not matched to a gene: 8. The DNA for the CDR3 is TGTGCCAGCAGTACCGGGACAGGGATAGGCTATGGCTACACCTTC. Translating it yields CASSTGTGIGYGYTF.

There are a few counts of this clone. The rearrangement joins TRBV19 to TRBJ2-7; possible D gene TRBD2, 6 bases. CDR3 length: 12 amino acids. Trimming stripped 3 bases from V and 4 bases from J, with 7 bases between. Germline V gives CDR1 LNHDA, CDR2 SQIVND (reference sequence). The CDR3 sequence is CASSMGTYEQYF. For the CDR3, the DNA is TGTGCCAGTAGTATGGGGACTTACGAGCAGTACTTC.

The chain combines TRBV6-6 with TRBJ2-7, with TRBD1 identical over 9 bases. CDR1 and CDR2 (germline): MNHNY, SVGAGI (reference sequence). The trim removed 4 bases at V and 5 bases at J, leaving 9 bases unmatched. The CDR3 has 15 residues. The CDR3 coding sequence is TGTGCCAGCAGTTTCTCTAACAGGGGGCAGAACGAGCAGTACTTC. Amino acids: CASSFSNRGQNEQYF.

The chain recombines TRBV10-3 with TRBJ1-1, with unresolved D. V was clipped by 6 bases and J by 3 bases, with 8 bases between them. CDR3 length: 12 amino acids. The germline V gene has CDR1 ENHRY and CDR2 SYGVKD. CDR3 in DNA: TGTGCCATCAGAAGCCCTCACACTGAAGCTTTCTTT. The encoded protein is CAIRSPHTEAFF.

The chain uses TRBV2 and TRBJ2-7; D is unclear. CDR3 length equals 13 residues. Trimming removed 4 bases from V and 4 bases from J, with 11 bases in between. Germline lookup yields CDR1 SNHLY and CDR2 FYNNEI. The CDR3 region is CASSATLQYEQYF. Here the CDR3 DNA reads TGTGCCAGCAGTGCTACTCTGCAATACGAGCAGTACTTC.

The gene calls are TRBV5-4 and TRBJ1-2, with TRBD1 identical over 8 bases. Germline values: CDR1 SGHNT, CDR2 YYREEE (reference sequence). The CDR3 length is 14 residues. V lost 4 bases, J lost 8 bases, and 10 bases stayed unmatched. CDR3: CASSEDRESGGYTF. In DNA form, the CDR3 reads TGTGCCAGCAGCGAGGACAGGGAGAGCGGCGGCTACACCTTC.

The CDR3 sequence: CASSYSPGYGYTF. CDR3 DNA sequence: TGTGCCAGCAGTTACTCGCCAGGGTATGGCTACACCTTC. The chain couples TRBV6-5 to TRBJ1-2; TRBD1 is a possible D gene (5 bases). V was cut by 0 bases and J by 5 bases, with 7 bases left in between. Germline CDR1 and CDR2: MNHEY and SVGAGI. The CDR3 spans 13 residues.

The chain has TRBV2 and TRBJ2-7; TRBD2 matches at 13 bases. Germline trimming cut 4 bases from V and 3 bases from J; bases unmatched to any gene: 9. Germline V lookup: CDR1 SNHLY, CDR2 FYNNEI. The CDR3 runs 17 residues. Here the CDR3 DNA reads TGTGCCAGCAGTGGGGGCGGGACTAGCGGGGCCATCTACGAGCAGTACTTC. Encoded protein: CASSGGGTSGAIYEQYF.

The CDR3 here is CASSAGQPNTEAFF. In DNA, the CDR3 is TGCGCCAGCAGCGCGGGACAGCCGAACACTGAAGCTTTCTTT. The chain recombines TRBV5-1 with TRBJ1-1; 7 nucleotides align to TRBD1. The CDR3 length is 14 residues. Losses at the gene ends were 4 bases for V and 1 base for J; bases not matched to a gene: 4. Germline CDR1 is SGHRS and CDR2 is YFSETQ.

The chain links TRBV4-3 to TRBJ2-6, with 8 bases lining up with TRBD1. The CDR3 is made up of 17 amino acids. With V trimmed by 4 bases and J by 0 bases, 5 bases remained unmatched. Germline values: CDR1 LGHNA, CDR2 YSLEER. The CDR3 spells CASSPTGGSSGANVLTF. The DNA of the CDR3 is TGCGCCAGCAGCCCAACAGGGGGTTCCTCTGGGGCCAACGTCCTGACTTTC.

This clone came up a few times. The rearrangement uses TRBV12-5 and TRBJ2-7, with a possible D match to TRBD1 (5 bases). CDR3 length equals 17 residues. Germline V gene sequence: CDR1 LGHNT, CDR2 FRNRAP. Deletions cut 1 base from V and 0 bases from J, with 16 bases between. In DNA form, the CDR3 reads TGTGCTAGTGGTTTGGGGCAGGGCAATTCCATCTCCTACGAGCAGTACTTC. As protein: CASGLGQGNSISYEQYF. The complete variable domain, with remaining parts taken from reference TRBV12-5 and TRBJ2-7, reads DARVTQTPRHKVTEMGQEVTMRCQPILGHNTVFWYRQTMMQGLELLAYFRNRAPLDDSGMPKDRFSAEMPDATLATLKIQPSEPRDSAVYFCASGLGQGNSISYEQYFGPGTRLTVT.

The CDR3 coding sequence is TGTGCCAGCAGCCCACTGGGACAGGCCTTGGAAAAACTGTTTTTT. It specifies CASSPLGQALEKLFF. This chain uses TRBV7-9 with TRBJ1-4; 8 bases fit TRBD1. Germline-derived CDR1 and CDR2 are SEHNR and FQNEAQ (reference sequence). V lost 5 bases, J lost 8 bases, and 10 bases stayed unmatched. The CDR3 loop spans 15 amino acids.

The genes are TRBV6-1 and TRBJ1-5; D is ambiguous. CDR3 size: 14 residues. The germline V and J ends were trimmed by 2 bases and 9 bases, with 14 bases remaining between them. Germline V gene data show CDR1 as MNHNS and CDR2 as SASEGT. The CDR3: CASSERAGSPPQHF. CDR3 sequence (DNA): TGTGCCAGCAGTGAAAGGGCGGGGAGTCCGCCCCAGCATTTT.